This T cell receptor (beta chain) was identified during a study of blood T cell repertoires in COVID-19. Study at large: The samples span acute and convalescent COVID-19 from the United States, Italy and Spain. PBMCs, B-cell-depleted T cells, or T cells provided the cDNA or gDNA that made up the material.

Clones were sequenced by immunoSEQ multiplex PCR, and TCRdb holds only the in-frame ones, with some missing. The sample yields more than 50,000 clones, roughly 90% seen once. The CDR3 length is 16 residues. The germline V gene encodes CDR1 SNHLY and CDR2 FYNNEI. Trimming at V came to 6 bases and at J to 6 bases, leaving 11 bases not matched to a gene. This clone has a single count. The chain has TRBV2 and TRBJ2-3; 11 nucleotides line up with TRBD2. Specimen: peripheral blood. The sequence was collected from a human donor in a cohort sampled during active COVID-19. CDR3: CASSYYGLAGLDTQYF. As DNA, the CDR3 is TGTGCCAGCAGCTATTACGGACTAGCGGGTTTGGATACGCAGTATTTT. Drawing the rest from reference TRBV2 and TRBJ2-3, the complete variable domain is EPEVTQTPSHQVTQMGQEVILRCVPISNHLYFYWYRQILGQKVEFLVSFYNNEISEKSEIFDDQFSVERPDGSNFTLKIRSTKLEDSAMYFCASSYYGLAGLDTQYFGPGTRLTVL.